A selection of T cell receptor beta chains follows, all from one sample in a study of OX40 agonist ivuxolimab in advanced cancers. Repertoires were generated with immunoSEQ multiplex PCR, while TCRdb's copy carries only in-frame clones and drops some. The sample lists 65,000 to 75,000 clones; about 84% were seen once. The material was CD4+ or CD8+ T cells sorted from blood, obtained in a trial of the OX40 agonist ivuxolimab. These receptors all come from an adult with an advanced solid tumor such as melanoma, head and neck, liver or kidney cancer. The CDR3 runs from the conserved cysteine through the conserved F or W. Each record gives: V gene, CDR3 protein.

v_gene: TRBV7-3; CDR3aa: CASRWGLAETDTQYF
v_gene: TRBV9; CDR3aa: CASTPGSNNSPLHF
v_gene: TRBV21-1; CDR3aa: CASSSIMGAQGYRSLAKNIQYF
v_gene: TRBV2; CDR3aa: CASKPALGEKLFF
v_gene: TRBV7-8; CDR3aa: CASSLGQGPLANYGYTF
v_gene: TRBV11-3; CDR3aa: CASSFGRGGFNEQFF
v_gene: TRBV11-2; CDR3aa: CASSLQTAYEQYF
v_gene: TRBV5-6; CDR3aa: CASSLTLGTGGNYEQYF
v_gene: TRBV5-1; CDR3aa: CASSSGDSSEAFF
v_gene: TRBV28; CDR3aa: CASITGPGELFF
v_gene: TRBV18; CDR3aa: CASSPWRDSYTEAFF
v_gene: TRBV10-3; CDR3aa: CAISDFDRGSTDTQYF
v_gene: TRBV7-6; CDR3aa: CASSLLPGLAGGRADTQYF
v_gene: TRBV4-1; CDR3aa: CASSQDAGFTDTQYF
v_gene: TRBV25-1; CDR3aa: CASSDYLGYEKLFF
v_gene: TRBV4-1; CDR3aa: CASSRGQGNTEAFF
v_gene: TRBV12-5; CDR3aa: CASGDGTNYNEQFF
v_gene: TRBV28; CDR3aa: CASSPRETQYF
v_gene: TRBV29-1; CDR3aa: CSVEVPLRGADYGCTF
v_gene: TRBV19; CDR3aa: CASSIGVGVSYEQYF
v_gene: TRBV7-3; CDR3aa: CASSLLGVTGELFF
v_gene: TRBV29-1; CDR3aa: CSVEDLLSTGGPETQYF
v_gene: TRBV28; CDR3aa: CASSSGQGAFLEAFF
v_gene: TRBV7-3; CDR3aa: CASSLDSTDTQYF
v_gene: TRBV5-1; CDR3aa: CASRGDRGLRTDTQYF
v_gene: TRBV28; CDR3aa: CASSPGTDYGYTF
v_gene: TRBV9; CDR3aa: CASSPKSRRASSDTQYF
v_gene: TRBV7-9; CDR3aa: CASSSPDRGAYGYTF
v_gene: TRBV5-4; CDR3aa: CASSLDVGETQYF
v_gene: TRBV6-5; CDR3aa: CASSNEGGGVLEQYF
v_gene: TRBV6-4; CDR3aa: CASSAMTGGTDTQYF
v_gene: TRBV5-1; CDR3aa: CASSLTSGGTDTQYF
v_gene: TRBV7-3; CDR3aa: CASSLPGRDVLTF
v_gene: TRBV4-1; CDR3aa: CASSQGTVGQPQHF
v_gene: TRBV28; CDR3aa: CASSPHSYNEQFF
v_gene: TRBV7-9; CDR3aa: CASSPRDIGNTIYF
v_gene: TRBV5-8; CDR3aa: CASSRAGFGSGYEQYF
v_gene: TRBV28; CDR3aa: CASSFGTDYNEQFF
v_gene: TRBV12-5; CDR3aa: CASGTGEPQHF
v_gene: TRBV28; CDR3aa: CASSIIGTGAGYGYTF
v_gene: TRBV23-1; CDR3aa: CASSQSNRDSHQPQHF
v_gene: TRBV11-3; CDR3aa: CASSPDPPALAQEAFF
v_gene: TRBV7-9; CDR3aa: CASSPGILSAEAFF
v_gene: TRBV7-3; CDR3aa: CASSLGPGRSYEQYF
v_gene: TRBV11-2; CDR3aa: CASSLGTGSGNTIYF
v_gene: TRBV19; CDR3aa: CASSIRTGHPFEAFF
v_gene: TRBV7-9; CDR3aa: CASSLVSGTTTDTQYF
v_gene: TRBV6-5; CDR3aa: CASSYSVDRGGGYTF